The clone carrying this T cell receptor (beta chain) was counted ten times or more. The antigen is unknown. This beta chain represents an off-target read in a library built for alpha chains; its size is of limited meaning. Unique molecular identifiers tagged every individual TCR cDNA molecule. MiXCR was run by TCRdb on the 5' RACE reads, yielding one entry per CDR3 protein. The repertoire holds roughly 3,300 distinct CDR3 sequences, under 6% seen once, with less than 35% in the top ten. Time point reported: sample taken at primary tumor resection. Trimming removed 5 bases from V and 0 bases from J, with 17 bases in between. This CDR3 comprises 17 residues. Germline V gene sequence: CDR1 SEHNR, CDR2 FQNEAQ (reference sequence). This sample was taken from a study of spatial heterogeneity in lung cancer. Study-wide background: Alpha-chain sequences were consistently detected in smaller numbers than beta-chain sequences. General study findings and limits: Ubiquitous and regional expanded TCR counts mirrored ubiquitous and regional nonsynonymous mutation counts, respectively. The number of expanded tumor alpha and beta chains correlated with mutation number.

The origin of this receptor is a female donor with early-stage non-small cell lung cancer. The V and J genes are TRBV7-9 and TRBJ2-1, with D perhaps matching TRBD1 or TRBD2 (6 bases each). Sample: lung tumor tissue, taken at surgery. The CDR3 protein is CASSPRGGFSSYNEQFF. CDR3 sequence (DNA): TGTGCCAGCAGCCCCCGAGGGGGGTTCAGCTCCTACAATGAGCAGTTCTTC.